This T cell receptor (beta chain) was identified in a study of blood T cell repertoires in COVID-19 (dated by TCRdb to about 2020). Regarding the complete study: The collaborator samples originated in the United States, Italy and Spain and spanned the acute and convalescent phases of COVID-19. The material from the prospective study consisted of cDNA or gDNA derived from T cells, B-cell-depleted T cells, or PBMCs. The dataset comprised deeply sampled blood TCRbeta repertoires from subjects exposed to, actively infected with, or recovered from COVID-19. The repertoires were released in a freely available public database intended as a resource for research on the immune response to SARS-CoV-2. Samples were obtained from the ongoing ImmuneRACE study (first 160 participants) and from roughly 1,300 subjects provided by 6 global collaborators. Where available, HLA class I and class II types were taken from metadata supplied by the sample provider and were not determined by assay-based typing. Sample metadata almost always included a de-identified subject ID, COVID-19 status, age in years and sex.

TCRbeta CDR3 regions were amplified from genomic DNA using the immunoSEQ Assay, a bias-controlled multiplex PCR. Processing in the source paper ran as follows. The number of nucleated cells in each sample was estimated by amplification of reference gene primers within the assay. To quantify the absolute abundance of each unique TCRbeta CDR3 rearrangement, sequence reads were collapsed and filtered. For each sample, productive Simpson clonality was calculated as the square root of Simpson's diversity index across productive rearrangements. In its TCRdb copy, this immuneACCESS table keeps in-frame sequences only and misses some clones. Where compared with another copy, unresolved V genes explain less than half of these, and the others have no known cause. Clonal size and the V and J genes are those of that table, whereas D and trimming came from the DNA. The sample data list a few hundred thousand clones, and roughly 88% of these were observed just once. 3% of the sample comes from the top ten.

On this clone itself: No antigen is known for it. Base qualities are not provided; no much larger clone lies one nucleotide away.

Each collaborating institution followed its own protocols to collect whole blood in K2EDTA tubes. Collaborator samples were shipped for TCRbeta analysis as frozen whole blood, isolated PBMCs, or DNA extracted from either sample type. Points the paper makes about the study in general: How much clinical and demographic metadata was included differed by source and by participant, and the metadata was provided uncurated.

Sequencing was carried out using peripheral blood. The clonotype was recovered from a woman in her twenties or thirties with active or convalescent COVID-19.

The bases are TGTGCCAGCAGACAGGCTCTCGGTAATTCACCCCTCCACTTT. This translates into CASRQALGNSPLHF. The chain couples TRBV6-5 to TRBJ1-6, with TRBD1 tentatively as D gene (5 bases match). CDR1 and CDR2 (MNHEY, SVGAGI) derive from the germline V gene. Including the terminal cysteine and phenylalanine, the CDR3 comprises 14 residues. The only DNA kept is the CDR3, 42 bases in frame from the first base. A distance of 12 bases separates the germline ends of V and J, which lose 6 bases and 6 bases respectively.